One sample yielded the 17 T cell receptor beta chains listed below, sequenced in a study of CD8 T cells in Susac syndrome. About 0.45 to 1 ug RNA was reverse transcribed with random hexamers. TCRdb used MiXCR to reprocess the immunoSEQ multiplex PCR reads, holding one entry per CDR3 protein. The sample gives about 200,000 distinct CDR3 sequences, roughly 96% of which show up once; about 0.094% is in the top ten. Material for sequencing was CD4+ T cells from PBMCs. The origin of the receptors is a human donor in good health.

CDR3 nucleotides: TGCAGTCCCTCTCCGGGACACACCTACGAGCAGTACGTC. Encoded protein: CSPSPGHTYEQYV. This sequence joins TRBV20-1 and TRBJ2-7, with D perhaps matching TRBD1 (6 bases). The germline V gene has CDR1 DFQATT and CDR2 SNEGSKA (reference sequence). The CDR3 sequence is 13 residues long. The V and J ends lost 8 bases and 2 bases respectively, with 16 bases between them.

This clonotype appeared once. The chain carries TRBV2 and TRBJ1-1; D not certain. This CDR3 has 12 residues. Per the germline V gene, CDR1 is SNHLY and CDR2 is FYNNEI. V lost 6 bases and J lost 2, with 7 bases in between. CDR3 DNA sequence: TGTGCCAGCAGCGGCCTTAACACTGAAGCTTTCTTT. This codes for CASSGLNTEAFF. Complete variable domain (other parts from reference TRBV2 and TRBJ1-1): EPEVTQTPSHQVTQMGQEVILRCVPISNHLYFYWYRQILGQKVEFLVSFYNNEISEKSEIFDDQFSVERPDGSNFTLKIRSTKLEDSAMYFCASSGLNTEAFFGQGTRLTVV.

This chain uses TRBV20-1 with TRBJ1-1, with D possibly TRBD1 on 5 matching bases. The CDR3 loop spans 13 amino acids. Germline V gene data show CDR1 as DFQATT and CDR2 as SNEGSKA (reference sequence). Trimming cost V 4 bases and J 4 bases, with 13 bases left between them. CDR3 in DNA: TGCAGTGCTACCTCAGGGTCTGGCACTGAAGCTTTCTTT. Amino acids: CSATSGSGTEAFF.

The chain joins TRBV4-1 to TRBJ2-1; D is unclear. The CDR3 length is 16 residues. Germline V gene data show CDR1 as MGHRA and CDR2 as YSYEKL. The V and J ends lost 4 bases and 1 base respectively, with 14 bases between them. As DNA, the CDR3 is TGCGCCAGCAGCCTCGGCTCCGGCGAGTCCTACAATGAGCAGTTCTTC. Its protein is CASSLGSGESYNEQFF.

The V call is TRBV20-1, the J call TRBJ1-3, with D unclear. V was pared by 3 bases and J by 0 bases, with 3 bases between. The CDR3 consists of 12 residues. The germline CDR1 and CDR2 sequences are DFQATT and SNEGSKA (reference sequence). CDR3 sequence reads: CSARFSGNTIYF. The CDR3 DNA sequence: TGCAGTGCTAGGTTCTCTGGAAACACCATATATTTT.

The chain has TRBV13 and TRBJ1-1, with D perhaps matching TRBD1 (5 bases). The CDR3 totals 15 residues. Germline lookup yields CDR1 PRHDT and CDR2 FYEKMQ (reference sequence). V gave up 8 bases and J gave up 6 bases, with 22 bases separating them. The CDR3 nucleotides read TGTGCCAGCCATGGCTACAAAGGGGAGATTTCTGAAGCTTTCTTT. Protein product: CASHGYKGEISEAFF.

J is TRBJ2-1 and V is TRBV4-3, with a weak D call TRBD2 (7 bases). The germline gives CDR1 LGHNA, CDR2 YSLEER. V lost 4 bases and J lost 8, with 12 bases in between. This CDR3 spans 13 amino acids. CDR3 protein: CASSRRGGDEQFF. In DNA form, the CDR3 reads TGCGCCAGCAGCCGCAGAGGGGGGGATGAGCAGTTCTTC.

The gene calls are TRBV9 and TRBJ2-5; D remains ambiguous. The CDR3 has 14 amino acids. Trimming stripped 0 bases from V and 5 bases from J, with 11 bases between. CDR1 and CDR2 (germline): SGDLS, YYNGEE. The CDR3 DNA reads as TGTGCCAGCAGCGTAGATTGGGGTGCGGAGACCCAGTACTTC. It codes for CASSVDWGAETQYF. The whole variable domain, filled in from reference TRBV9 and TRBJ2-5, reads DSGVTQTPKHLITATGQRVTLRCSPRSGDLSVYWYQQSLDQGLQFLIQYYNGEERAKGNILERFSAQQFPDLHSELNLSSLELGDSALYFCASSVDWGAETQYFGPGTRLLVL.

The CDR3 reads CSASELSAISQHF. CDR3 sequence (DNA): TGCAGTGCTAGTGAGCTGTCGGCTATCTCCCAGCATTTT. The rearrangement joins TRBV20-1 to TRBJ1-5; D unresolved. V lost 3 bases, J lost 11 bases, and 17 bases lay in between. Per the germline V gene, CDR1 is DFQATT and CDR2 is SNEGSKA (reference sequence). The CDR3 consists of 13 residues.

The chain uses TRBV6-1 and TRBJ2-7, with D unresolved. CDR1 is MNHNS and CDR2 is SASEGT in the germline V gene. The CDR3 contains 15 residues. V was pared by 0 bases and J by 3 bases, with 12 bases between. The CDR3 DNA reads TGTGCCAGCAGTGAAGCCCTTTCAGGAGTCTACGAGCAGTACGTC. It yields the protein CASSEALSGVYEQYV.

The chain recombines TRBV4-1 with TRBJ1-5; TRBD1 aligns across 9 bases. There are 16 residues in the CDR3. V lost 1 base to trimming and J lost 6 bases; unmatched junction nucleotides: 7. Germline V gene data show CDR1 as MGHRA and CDR2 as YSYEKL. CDR3 loop: CASSQVPGQGFQPQHF. In nucleotides, the CDR3 is TGCGCCAGCAGCCAAGTTCCGGGACAGGGCTTTCAGCCCCAGCATTTT.

V is TRBV20-1 and J is TRBJ1-5; TRBD1 matches at 9 bases. With V trimmed by 3 bases and J by 0 bases, 9 bases remained unmatched. CDR1 is DFQATT and CDR2 is SNEGSKA in the germline V gene (reference sequence). The length of the CDR3 is 17 residues. The CDR3, as DNA: TGCAGTGCTAGGGAAACAGGGGGCTCGCATAGCAATCAGCCCCAGCATTTT. It codes for CSARETGGSHSNQPQHF.

J is TRBJ2-5 and V is TRBV28; maybe TRBD2 (5 bases). Trimming removed 6 bases at V and 5 bases at J, with 19 bases between. This CDR3 is built from 15 residues. Germline lookup yields CDR1 MDHEN and CDR2 SYDVKM. The CDR3, as DNA: TGTGCCAGCAGCGCATCGGACTCCGAATTGGAGACCCAGTACTTC. Translated, it gives CASSASDSELETQYF.

In this sample, this clonotype turned up once. V and J are TRBV6-5 and TRBJ2-1, with D unresolved. The CDR3 contains 13 residues. Trimming pared 2 bases from V and 5 bases from J, leaving 7 bases between. Looked up from germline, CDR1 is MNHEY and CDR2 is SVGAGI. CDR3 protein: CASSYPPNNEQFF. The CDR3 DNA follows: TGTGCCAGCAGTTACCCGCCCAACAATGAGCAGTTCTTC.

The chain is built from TRBV25-1 and TRBJ1-2; D not certain. The CDR3 is made up of 12 amino acids. The V end lost 6 bases, the J end lost 4 bases, and 9 bases lay between the germline ends. The germline CDR1 and CDR2 sequences are MGHDK and SYGVNS. The CDR3 region is CASSGPSYGYTF. In nucleotides, the CDR3 is TGTGCCAGCAGCGGCCCCTCCTATGGCTACACCTTC.

The chain carries TRBV7-2 and TRBJ2-3; 8 bases fit TRBD2. This CDR3 contains 16 residues. Germline assignment: CDR1 SGHTA and CDR2 FQGNSA. Trimming took 5 bases from V and 6 from J; bases not matched to a gene: 13. CDR3 residues: CASSQLPGLGTDTQYF. CDR3 nucleotides: TGTGCCAGCAGCCAACTACCGGGACTAGGTACCGATACGCAGTATTTT.

This clonotype was seen once. The CDR3 spells CASSHVGGGGTYEQYV. DNA for the CDR3: TGTGCCAGCAGCCATGTCGGGGGAGGTGGTACCTACGAGCAGTACGTC. The gene calls are TRBV3-1 and TRBJ2-7; TRBD2 is a possible D gene (6 bases). V lost 3 bases and J 2 bases, leaving 17 bases between the germline ends. From germline, CDR1 is LGHDT and CDR2 YNNKEL (reference sequence). CDR3 length equals 16 residues.